This TCR beta chain was sequenced for a study of vaccination effects on CD4 cells after COVID-19. Study context: Researchers obtained post-vaccine samples at a median of 72 days past the second dose.

Antigen-specific CD4+ T cell clonotypes were called by their expansion after viral peptide-pool culture in ViraFEST. It was after approximately 11 days of culture that CD4+ T cells were isolated. The vaccine given was either BNT162b2 or mRNA-1273, in two doses. Profiled with immunoSEQ multiplex PCR; TCRdb holds only in-frame clones, not every one. The data hold tens of thousands of clones, with about 80% observed a single time. Study-level results: Early post-infection timepoints were missing from the study, which also had few convalescent patients.

About this clone: The antigen remains undetermined.

This receptor was identified in a human donor who received a COVID-19 vaccine. The specimen was CD4+ T cells from PBMCs cultured with HCoV-OC43 spike peptides, collected after COVID-19 vaccination. The sample's subset: HCoV-OC43 spike overlapping peptide pool stimulation.

CDR3 residues: CASSLPNQPQHF. CDR3 in DNA: TGCGCCAGCAGCTTGCCCAATCAGCCCCAGCATTTT. V gene TRBV5-1 combines with J gene TRBJ1-5, with D uncertain. Trimming removed 1 base at V and 3 bases at J, with 2 bases between. The CDR3 runs to 12 residues. The germline gives CDR1 SGHRS, CDR2 YFSETQ. Variable domain in full (rest from reference TRBV5-1 and TRBJ1-5): KAGVTQTPRYLIKTRGQQVTLSCSPISGHRSVSWYQQTPGQGLQFLFEYFSETQRNKGNFPGRFSGRQFSNSRSEMNVSTLELGDSALYLCASSLPNQPQHFGDGTRLSIL.